Shown below are 19 T cell receptor beta chains from a single sample sequenced in a study of T cell repertoires in cytomegalovirus infection. Using its own MiXCR run on the reads, TCRdb lists one record per CDR3 protein. The sample has about 360,000 distinct CDR3 sequences, about a sixth seen once. Sequencing was carried out using PBMCs. These receptor sequences come from a human donor in good health (CMV status not recorded). Some clones in this sample may be carry-over from other donors' samples.

This clonotype showed up just a few times. The CDR3 spells CSARDYQGAAYGYTF. The DNA of the CDR3 is TGCAGTGCTAGAGATTATCAAGGGGCAGCCTATGGCTACACCTTC. The chain uses TRBV20-1 and TRBJ1-2; a weak D match, TRBD1 (5 bases). Germline CDR1 is DFQATT and CDR2 is SNEGSKA (reference sequence). Trimming left V 0 bases short and J 4 bases short, with 15 bases between. There are 15 residues in the CDR3.

The rearrangement joins TRBV7-9 to TRBJ2-5, with D unresolved. Germline V gene sequence: CDR1 SEHNR, CDR2 FQNEAQ (reference sequence). V gave up 2 bases and J gave up 7 bases, with 11 bases separating them. The CDR3 runs 13 residues. This CDR3 is CASSLTAIGTQYF. DNA for the CDR3: TGTGCCAGCAGCTTAACAGCGATCGGGACCCAGTACTTC.

The rearrangement joins TRBV7-9 to TRBJ1-5, with D unresolved. The V gene lost 5 bases and the J gene lost 9 bases, with 11 bases spanning the gap. Germline-derived CDR1 and CDR2 are SEHNR and FQNEAQ (reference sequence). The CDR3 runs 12 residues. The CDR3 DNA reads as TGTGCCAGCAGCCCACTTTATGGGCCCCAGCATTTT. Protein product: CASSPLYGPQHF.

This clonotype has only a few counts. The chain joins TRBV28 to TRBJ2-7, with D perhaps TRBD2 (5 bases). Trimming shortened V by 4 bases and J by 4 bases, and 17 bases separated the two germline ends. Germline CDR1 and CDR2: MDHEN and SYDVKM. The CDR3 runs 15 residues. This CDR3 is CASSSSTGKRYEQYF. CDR3 nucleotide sequence: TGTGCCAGCAGTTCAAGTACCGGGAAGCGATACGAGCAGTACTTC.

The sample holds many counts of this clonotype. The gene calls are TRBV5-6 and TRBJ2-2; D uncertain. The V gene lost 4 bases and the J gene lost 0 bases, with 1 base spanning the gap. The length of the CDR3 is 12 residues. Germline CDR1 SGHDT, CDR2 YYEEEE. The CDR3 nucleotides read TGTGCCAGCAGCGCGAACACCGGGGAGCTGTTTTTT. It encodes CASSANTGELFF.

There are a few counts of this clonotype. The chain uses TRBV24-1 and TRBJ2-7, with D uncertain. V lost 4 bases to trimming and J lost 3 bases, with 3 bases between them. The CDR3 consists of 11 residues. Germline V gene data show CDR1 as KGHDR and CDR2 as SFDVKD. The DNA of the CDR3 is TGTGCCACCAGTGACGGCTACGAGCAGTACTTC. Amino acids: CATSDGYEQYF.

J is TRBJ1-1 and V is TRBV19, with D tentatively TRBD1 (5 bases). The CDR3 length is 14 residues. The V gene's germline CDR1 is LNHDA and CDR2 SQIVND (reference sequence). Trimming removed 3 bases at V and 4 bases at J, with 12 bases between. The CDR3, as DNA: TGTGCCAGTAGTATCGGTCAGGGCACCACTGAAGCTTTCTTT. Encoded protein: CASSIGQGTTEAFF.

V and J are TRBV15 and TRBJ2-7; 8 bases match TRBD1. CDR3 length: 16 residues. After removal of 2 bases from V and 4 bases from J, the junction contained 10 bases not matched to a gene. The germline V gene has CDR1 LNHNV and CDR2 YYDKDF (reference sequence). The CDR3 loop reads CATSRSGDRGGYEQYF. The CDR3 nucleotides read TGTGCCACCAGCAGATCTGGTGACAGGGGAGGTTACGAGCAGTACTTC.

This clonotype was seen ten or more times. V and J are TRBV4-1 and TRBJ2-1, with 11 nucleotides matching TRBD1. The CDR3 has 17 residues. CDR1 is MGHRA and CDR2 is YSYEKL in the germline V gene. Trimming at V came to 3 bases and at J to 6 bases, leaving 10 bases not matched to a gene. CDR3 protein: CASSQERIGTGGNEQFF. In DNA form, the CDR3 reads TGCGCCAGCAGCCAGGAGAGGATCGGGACAGGGGGCAATGAGCAGTTCTTC.

The chain uses TRBV2 and TRBJ1-4, with D unclear. Germline CDR1 SNHLY, CDR2 FYNNEI. The V gene lost 6 bases and the J gene lost 0 bases, with 14 bases spanning the gap. The CDR3 spans 16 residues. CDR3 sequence (DNA): TGTGCCAGCAGGGCCCAACCCTTTGCAACTAATGAAAAACTGTTTTTT. Translating it yields CASRAQPFATNEKLFF.

The chain combines TRBV12-3 or TRBV12-4 with TRBJ2-5, with 8 bases matching TRBD2. Trimming took 8 bases from V and 2 from J; bases not matched to a gene: 16. CDR3 length: 17 residues. The CDR3 here is CASREFKEAGEQETQYF. For the CDR3, the DNA is TGTGCCAGCCGAGAGTTTAAAGAAGCGGGGGAACAAGAGACCCAGTACTTC.

The chain is built from TRBV15 and TRBJ2-2; D may match TRBD1 or TRBD2 (5 bases each). V was clipped by 1 base and J by 2 bases, with 11 bases between them. Germline V CDR1 and CDR2: LNHNV, YYDKDF (reference sequence). The CDR3 consists of 16 residues. In DNA form, the CDR3 reads TGTGCCACCAGCAGAGCTGGGGGAGACAACACCGGGGAGCTGTTTTTT. Translated: CATSRAGGDNTGELFF.

This clonotype was seen repeatedly, ten times or more. This chain joins TRBV20-1 and TRBJ1-5, with TRBD1 matching 7 bases. The junction had 4 bases not matched to a gene; V was cut back by 3 bases and J by 5 bases. This CDR3 region has 13 residues. The germline gives CDR1 DFQATT, CDR2 SNEGSKA (reference sequence). The CDR3 coding sequence is TGCAGTGCTAGTCGACAGGGTCATCAGCCCCAGCATTTT. Its translation is CSASRQGHQPQHF.

This clonotype was observed a few times. The genes are TRBV10-3 and TRBJ2-1; 7 bases are a match to TRBD2. Germline V CDR1 and CDR2: ENHRY, SYGVKD. The CDR3 consists of 12 residues. Trimming cost V 2 bases and J 9 bases; bases outside gene matches: 1. The CDR3 reads CAISETSAEQFF. The CDR3 coding sequence is TGTGCCATCAGTGAGACTAGCGCTGAGCAGTTCTTC.

This clonotype came up many times. J is TRBJ2-3 and V is TRBV7-9; D tentatively fits TRBD1 or TRBD2 (5 bases each). V lost 11 bases, J lost 5 bases, and 20 bases lay in between. The germline gives CDR1 SEHNR, CDR2 FQNEAQ (reference sequence). The CDR3 has 14 residues. The CDR3 DNA sequence: TGTGCCCAGCCGCAGGGACCGAATGGAGATACGCAGTATTTT. It codes for CAQPQGPNGDTQYF.

The genes are TRBV10-3 and TRBJ2-3, with TRBD2 identical over 8 bases. There are 16 residues in the CDR3. Trimming at V came to 2 bases and at J to 4 bases, leaving 8 bases not matched to a gene. Germline V gene sequence: CDR1 ENHRY, CDR2 SYGVKD. The CDR3 sequence is CAISEAVPGLADTQYF. The DNA of the CDR3 is TGTGCCATCAGTGAGGCTGTCCCGGGACTAGCAGATACGCAGTATTTT.

This clonotype has more than one count but fewer than ten. The chain employs TRBV4-1 and TRBJ2-1; TRBD2 matches at 7 bases. CDR1 and CDR2 from the germline V gene are MGHRA and YSYEKL. The CDR3 contains 15 residues. Unmatched junction bases numbered 6, after V lost 2 bases and J lost 5 bases. In DNA, the CDR3 is TGCGCCAGCAGCCAATTGGGACTACCACACAATGAGCAGTTCTTC. Translating gives CASSQLGLPHNEQFF.

J is TRBJ1-1 and V is TRBV3-1, with 9 bases that match TRBD1. V was pared by 3 bases and J by 4 bases, with 6 bases of the junction left unmatched. The germline gives CDR1 LGHDT, CDR2 YNNKEL (reference sequence). The CDR3 spans 15 residues. The chain's CDR3 is CASSHPGQGFTEAFF. The CDR3, as DNA: TGTGCCAGCAGCCATCCCGGACAGGGGTTCACTGAAGCTTTCTTT.

This clonotype was seen repeatedly, ten times or more. The chain is built from TRBV2 and TRBJ2-3; 7 bases are shared with TRBD2. Trimming took 8 bases from V and 0 from J; bases not matched to a gene: 20. Germline CDR1 reads SNHLY; CDR2 reads FYNNEI. The CDR3 sequence is 19 residues long. In DNA, the CDR3 is TGTGCCAGCGGTGGGAGGACGTTCGGGAGGCCGTCCAGCACAGATACGCAGTATTTT. Encoded protein: CASGGRTFGRPSSTDTQYF. The full variable domain, completed using reference TRBV2 and TRBJ2-3, is EPEVTQTPSHQVTQMGQEVILRCVPISNHLYFYWYRQILGQKVEFLVSFYNNEISEKSEIFDDQFSVERPDGSNFTLKIRSTKLEDSAMYFCASGGRTFGRPSSTDTQYFGPGTRLTVL.